This T cell receptor (beta chain) originates from a study of naive and memory T cell subsets. Four PCR rounds used nested alpha and beta constant region primers plus the SP2 primer. TCRdb analysed the UMI-ligation and nested PCR reads with MiXCR anew, one entry per CDR3 protein. Among approximately 22,000 distinct CDR3 sequences, approximately 6% were seen once, and the ten largest hold around 6.5%. There are many counts of this clonotype. The treatment was: skin biopsy from PPD injection site in Mantoux-positive individual. The library had UMIs added by 3' ligation of an oligonucleotide to TCR cDNA. Deletions cut 4 bases from V and 8 bases from J, with 13 bases between. The CDR3 spans 13 residues. Per the germline V gene, CDR1 is SGHTA and CDR2 is FQGTGA.

This clonotype was obtained from an adult in good health. The sample here was skin, taken from a tuberculin skin test site. This sequence joins TRBV7-3 and TRBJ2-3; unclear D gene. CDR3 in amino acids: CASSSSPGTTQYF. The DNA of the CDR3 is TGTGCCAGCAGCTCATCCCCGGGTACTACGCAGTATTTT.